One sample yielded the 31 T cell receptor beta chains listed below, sequenced in a study of blood T cells in healthy people across ages. The authors ran a second PCR of about 7 to 11 cycles using a sample-barcoded 5' primer and a J-beta primer mix. TCRdb processed the 5' RACE reads anew with MiXCR; each CDR3 protein has one entry. The table lists 550,000 to 700,000 distinct CDR3 sequences, approximately 30% of them singletons, with around 20% in the top ten. Material: blood. These receptors came from a woman aged 70-85 years in good health.

The chain couples TRBV6-2 or TRBV6-3 to TRBJ2-7; 10 nucleotides match TRBD2. CDR1 is MNHEY, CDR2 SVGEGT, per germline. V shed 5 bases and J 0 bases; nucleotides not matched to a gene: 7. The CDR3 sequence is 16 residues long. The CDR3 protein is CASSENSGGISYEQYF. CDR3 DNA: TGTGCCAGCAGTGAGAATAGCGGGGGGATCTCCTACGAGCAGTACTTC.

This chain links TRBV7-2 with TRBJ2-5; TRBD2 matches at 8 bases. Trimming cost V 5 bases and J 3 bases; bases outside gene matches: 2. The CDR3 runs to 13 residues. From germline, CDR1 is SGHTA and CDR2 FQGNSA. The CDR3 here is CASSKAGEETQYF. The CDR3 nucleotides are TGTGCCAGCAGCAAAGCGGGAGAAGAGACCCAGTACTTC.

The chain has TRBV5-5 and TRBJ1-6, with D possibly TRBD1 on 6 matching bases. Germline V gene sequence: CDR1 SGHKS, CDR2 YYEKEE (reference sequence). Trimming took off 1 base at V and 5 bases at J, with 13 bases between the two ends. The CDR3 is 16 residues long. In DNA, the CDR3 is TGTGCCAGCAGCTTGTCGGGGGGCGGTCATAATTCACCCCTCCACTTT. It yields the protein CASSLSGGGHNSPLHF.

This clonotype was counted a few times. The CDR3 reads CASSLGTSGGPRTQYF. CDR3 coding DNA: TGTGCCAGCAGCTTAGGGACTAGCGGGGGCCCCCGGACCCAGTACTTC. The V gene is TRBV7-2, the J gene TRBJ2-5; the match to TRBD2 covers 13 bases. Trimming at V came to 1 base and at J to 7 bases, leaving 6 bases not matched to a gene. Per germline, CDR1 SGHTA and CDR2 FQGNSA. The CDR3 covers 16 residues.

This clonotype was detected ten times or more. This chain connects TRBV11-3 to TRBJ2-2; the match to TRBD1 covers 7 bases. CDR3 size: 14 residues. In germline, CDR1 is SGHNT, CDR2 YENEEA. Trimming took 0 bases from V and 8 from J; bases not matched to a gene: 3. The DNA for the CDR3 is TGTGCCAGCAGCTTAGAGCTGGGACAGGGGGAGCTGTTTTTT. It yields the protein CASSLELGQGELFF.

This clonotype was detected many times. This chain connects TRBV12-3 or TRBV12-4 to TRBJ1-1; D not resolved. The V end was cut by 5 bases, the J end by 0 bases, with 4 bases between. CDR3 length: 12 residues. In DNA form, the CDR3 reads TGTGCCAGCAGTAACATGAACACTGAAGCTTTCTTT. Translation gives CASSNMNTEAFF.

The gene calls are TRBV20-1 and TRBJ1-1; unclear D gene. V shed 5 bases and J shed 5 bases, with 18 bases lying between them. CDR1 is DFQATT, CDR2 SNEGSKA, per germline (reference sequence). The CDR3 is 14 amino acids. CDR3 amino acids: CSARKLPLSTEAFF. The DNA for the CDR3 is TGCAGTGCTCGGAAGCTCCCCCTTTCGACTGAAGCTTTCTTT.

V usage is TRBV12-5 and J usage is TRBJ2-3; D unclear. CDR1 LGHNT and CDR2 FRNRAP come from the germline V gene. The CDR3 has 16 residues. The V gene lost 1 base and the J gene lost 3 bases, with 14 bases spanning the gap. The CDR3 region is CASGLGPAVGTDTQYF. The CDR3 DNA is TGTGCTAGTGGTTTGGGCCCGGCTGTAGGTACAGATACGCAGTATTTT.

V and J are TRBV12-3 or TRBV12-4 and TRBJ2-7; 7 nucleotides align to TRBD2. CDR3 size: 14 residues. The junction had 7 bases not matched to a gene; V was cut back by 6 bases and J by 2 bases. CDR3 coding DNA: TGTGCCAGCAGGCAAGGGACTATACCCTACGAGCAGTACTTC. Amino acids: CASRQGTIPYEQYF.

This clonotype came up a few times. V is TRBV7-2 and J is TRBJ2-3; 9 bases map to TRBD1. This CDR3 contains 14 residues. The junction had 4 bases not matched to a gene; V was cut back by 7 bases and J by 2 bases. Per the germline V gene, CDR1 is SGHTA and CDR2 is FQGNSA. The CDR3 protein is CASTWDRATDTQYF. The CDR3 DNA reads as TGTGCCAGCACCTGGGACAGGGCCACAGATACGCAGTATTTT.

This clonotype has only a few counts. The junction departs from the called germline gene at one end, perhaps through a read error. CDR3 sequence (DNA): TGTGCCAGCAGCTTAGATCGCCTAGCGGGGGTACCCGGAGATACGCACTATTTT. It is translated as CASSLDRLAGVPGDTHYF. The chain employs TRBV11-2 and TRBJ2-3, with 10 bases fitting TRBD2. This CDR3 has 18 amino acids. CDR1 and CDR2 (germline): SGHAT, FQNNGV.

Points on this clonotype: One end of the junction does not line up with germline, which may come from a read error. The V gene is TRBV3-1, the J gene TRBJ2-5; the D call may be TRBD1 or TRBD2 (5 bases each). The CDR3 has 15 residues. Per the germline V gene, CDR1 is LGHDT and CDR2 is YNNKEL (reference sequence). The CDR3 loop is CASSSGFLGYNERFF. CDR3 DNA: TGTGCCAGCAGCTCAGGGTTTTTGGGCTACAATGAGCGGTTCTTC.

The table lists this clonotype with a few counts. V gene TRBV20-1 combines with J gene TRBJ2-3; 11 bases match TRBD2. V gave up 6 bases and J gave up 6 bases; unmatched junction bases: 14. Germline V CDR1 and CDR2: DFQATT, SNEGSKA (reference sequence). The CDR3 covers 16 residues. The CDR3 DNA sequence: TGCAGTGCCCGACTCTTAGCGGGAGGGCCAGGGGATACGCAGTATTTT. Encoded protein: CSARLLAGGPGDTQYF.

The V and J genes are TRBV20-1 and TRBJ1-2; 9 bases line up with TRBD1. From germline, CDR1 is DFQATT and CDR2 SNEGSKA (reference sequence). Losses at the gene ends were 8 bases for V and 8 bases for J; bases not matched to a gene: 15. This CDR3 spans 14 amino acids. In nucleotides, the CDR3 is TGCAGTCCACTTACTCCGGGACAGGGCAGCGGCTACACCTTC. It codes for CSPLTPGQGSGYTF.

This clonotype appeared a single time. The CDR3 DNA follows: TGTGCCACCAGCACCTACAGGGGGGGCAATCAGCCCCAGCATTTT. This translates into CATSTYRGGNQPQHF. The V call is TRBV15, the J call TRBJ1-5, with 8 bases aligning to TRBD1. The CDR3 is 15 residues long. V was pared by 4 bases and J by 2 bases, with 4 bases of the junction left unmatched. The germline V gene has CDR1 LNHNV and CDR2 YYDKDF (reference sequence).

This clonotype has just a few counts. V is TRBV20-1 and J is TRBJ2-3, with TRBD1 as a possible D gene (5 bases). The CDR3 has 14 amino acids. V dropped 3 bases and J dropped 0 bases, with 10 bases sitting between them. CDR1 is DFQATT, CDR2 SNEGSKA, per germline (reference sequence). The DNA of the CDR3 is TGCAGTGCTAGCGAGACAGCTAGCACAGATACGCAGTATTTT. Amino acids: CSASETASTDTQYF.

This chain connects TRBV2 to TRBJ2-4; D may be TRBD1 (6 bases). CDR1 is SNHLY and CDR2 is FYNNEI in the germline V gene. V was cut by 4 bases and J by 9 bases, with 16 bases left in between. CDR3 length: 14 residues. CDR3 loop: CASSGNRVEAIQYF. The CDR3 coding sequence is TGTGCCAGCAGTGGAAACAGGGTGGAAGCCATTCAGTACTTC.

This clonotype was counted once. This chain uses TRBV12-3 or TRBV12-4 with TRBJ1-2; D possibly corresponds to TRBD1 (6 bases). Trimming cost V 3 bases and J 2 bases, with 13 bases left between them. The CDR3 spans 15 residues. DNA of the CDR3: TGTGCCAGCAGTTTTTCCAGGACAGCCAACTATGGCTACACCTTC. It yields the protein CASSFSRTANYGYTF.

The chain recombines TRBV6-2 or TRBV6-3 with TRBJ2-7; D might be TRBD2 (6 bases). CDR1 and CDR2 from the germline V gene are MNHEY and SVGEGT. CDR3 size: 15 residues. Trimming pared 2 bases from V and 0 bases from J, leaving 11 bases between. CDR3: CASSYRAGNSYEQYF. CDR3 in DNA: TGTGCCAGCAGTTACCGTGCGGGAAACTCCTACGAGCAGTACTTC.

This clonotype has a handful of counts. The gene calls are TRBV20-1 and TRBJ2-1, with D maybe TRBD2 (6 bases). Germline values: CDR1 DFQATT, CDR2 SNEGSKA (reference sequence). V lost 5 bases and J lost 0, with 11 bases in between. The CDR3 runs to 14 residues. CDR3: CSAWGESSYNEQFF. The CDR3 bases are TGCAGTGCTTGGGGGGAAAGCTCCTACAATGAGCAGTTCTTC.

This chain joins TRBV6-1 and TRBJ2-1; no clear D. The DNA end is more similar to TRBJ2-5, so the J call may be wrong. The CDR3 sequence is 14 residues long. Germline V gives CDR1 MNHNS, CDR2 SASEGT. The CDR3 sequence is CASIGFLAQETQYF. The CDR3 DNA follows: TGTGCCAGCATTGGGTTCCTTGCACAAGAGACCCAGTACTTC.

V is TRBV20-1 and J is TRBJ1-2; tentative D call: TRBD1 (6 bases). Germline V gene data show CDR1 as DFQATT and CDR2 as SNEGSKA (reference sequence). The CDR3 has 12 residues. The V end lost 5 bases, the J end lost 7 bases, and 14 bases lay between the germline ends. In DNA form, the CDR3 reads TGCAGTGCTTCCCGTGGGGGGCTTGGCTACACCTTC. This gives the protein CSASRGGLGYTF.

This rearrangement joins TRBV5-1 to TRBJ2-7; 8 positions match TRBD2. This CDR3 is built from 15 residues. Germline trimming cut 0 bases from V and 1 base from J; bases unmatched to any gene: 3. The V gene's germline CDR1 is SGHRS and CDR2 YFSETQ. The CDR3: CASSLGTSRSYEQYF. CDR3 DNA: TGCGCCAGCAGCTTGGGGACTAGCAGATCCTACGAGCAGTACTTC. Full variable domain (missing parts from reference TRBV5-1 and TRBJ2-7): KAGVTQTPRYLIKTRGQQVTLSCSPISGHRSVSWYQQTPGQGLQFLFEYFSETQRNKGNFPGRFSGRQFSNSRSEMNVSTLELGDSALYLCASSLGTSRSYEQYFGPGTRLTVT.

This clonotype was seen only a few times. The chain links TRBV11-2 to TRBJ1-4, with a possible D match to TRBD1 (5 bases). V was trimmed by 5 bases and J by 8 bases, leaving 18 bases between them. The germline gives CDR1 SGHAT, CDR2 FQNNGV. CDR3 size: 15 residues. The CDR3 spells CASSAGGILKEKLFF. CDR3 nucleotide sequence: TGTGCCAGCAGCGCTGGGGGGATCTTAAAAGAAAAACTGTTTTTT.

In this sample, this clonotype turned up a few times. This chain joins TRBV7-8 and TRBJ1-2; unclear D gene. This CDR3 has 14 amino acids. V was cut by 5 bases and J by 8 bases, with 18 bases left in between. Per germline, CDR1 SGHVS and CDR2 FQNEAQ. The DNA of the CDR3 is TGTGCCAGCAGCCCCCTTCGGGAGGGTCGAGGCTACACCTTC. It translates to CASSPLREGRGYTF.

This clonotype appeared many times. The chain's CDR3 is CASSSSQVGVNYGYTF. The CDR3 coding sequence is TGTGCCAGCAGTTCTTCTCAGGTCGGGGTTAACTATGGCTACACCTTC. The chain uses TRBV12-3 or TRBV12-4 and TRBJ1-2, with D uncertain. V was clipped by 4 bases and J by 1 base, with 16 bases between them. There are 16 residues in the CDR3.

The V call is TRBV11-3, the J call TRBJ1-6; a possible D gene is TRBD1 (5 bases). Trimming pared 4 bases from V and 9 bases from J, leaving 22 bases between. This CDR3 is built from 17 residues. The germline V gene encodes CDR1 SGHNT and CDR2 YENEEA. The CDR3 loop reads CASSSNQRGWDFSPLHF. The DNA of the CDR3 is TGTGCCAGCAGCTCCAACCAGAGAGGTTGGGACTTTTCACCCCTCCACTTT.

The genes are TRBV4-2 and TRBJ2-6; TRBD1 might be the D (6 bases). The CDR3 loop spans 19 amino acids. The germline gives CDR1 LGHNA, CDR2 YNFKEQ. V dropped 2 bases and J dropped 1 base, with 18 bases sitting between them. CDR3 sequence (DNA): TGTGCCAGCAGCCAAAGAGCAGGGGACCCTAGTTCTGGGGCCAACGTCCTGACTTTC. Translated, it gives CASSQRAGDPSSGANVLTF.

This rearrangement joins TRBV14 to TRBJ2-5; TRBD1 aligns across 7 bases. The trim removed 3 bases at V and 11 bases at J, leaving 3 bases unmatched. This CDR3 is 11 amino acids long. Per the germline V gene, CDR1 is SGHDN and CDR2 is FVKESK. The DNA of the CDR3 is TGTGCCAGCAGCCATGGGACAGTACAGTACTTC. This translates into CASSHGTVQYF.

The chain recombines TRBV4-3 with TRBJ2-5; 7 nucleotides match TRBD2. The CDR3 is made up of 16 amino acids. The V gene's germline CDR1 is LGHNA and CDR2 YSLEER. J gave up 1 base and V 3 bases, and 8 bases lay outside the gene matches. CDR3 nucleotides: TGCGCCAGCAGCCAGTCCGTGTGGGGGGGCCAAGAGACCCAGTACTTC. It translates to CASSQSVWGGQETQYF.

This clonotype has only a few counts. V gene TRBV5-1 combines with J gene TRBJ2-5; D is unresolved. V shed 3 bases and J shed 4 bases, with 7 bases lying between them. The CDR3 spans 12 residues. Germline V gene data show CDR1 as SGHRS and CDR2 as YFSETQ. The CDR3 DNA follows: TGCGCCAGCAGCTCGGACCTAGAGACCCAGTACTTC. This translates into CASSSDLETQYF.